A single sample gave rise to the 16 T cell receptor beta chains below, sequenced in a study of blood T cell repertoires in COVID-19. Assay: immunoSEQ multiplex PCR; the TCRdb copy retains only in-frame clones and omits some. Of about 140,000 clones listed, approximately 88% were seen once; the top ten hold around a quarter. Input material: peripheral blood. These receptor sequences come from a human donor in a cohort sampled during active COVID-19.

The chain carries TRBV9 and TRBJ2-5; 10 bases fit TRBD1. V lost 4 bases and J lost 3; bases outside the gene matches: 3. Looked up from germline, CDR1 is SGDLS and CDR2 is YYNGEE. The CDR3 has 14 amino acids. CDR3 protein: CASSPGTGEETQYF. The CDR3 nucleotides are TGTGCCAGCAGCCCCGGGACAGGGGAAGAGACCCAGTACTTC.

The V gene is TRBV12-5, the J gene TRBJ2-1; TRBD1 might be the D (5 bases). Trimming shortened V by 5 bases and J by 0 bases, and 17 bases separated the two germline ends. Per germline, CDR1 LGHNT and CDR2 FRNRAP. The CDR3 is 17 amino acids. This chain's CDR3 is CASGPKFPGNSYNEQFF. The CDR3 DNA follows: TGTGCTAGTGGTCCCAAGTTCCCAGGGAACTCCTACAATGAGCAGTTCTTC.

The chain is built from TRBV5-6 and TRBJ2-3; a weak D match, TRBD2 (6 bases). The V gene lost 3 bases and the J gene lost 2 bases, with 13 bases spanning the gap. CDR3 length: 15 amino acids. Per the germline V gene, CDR1 is SGHDT and CDR2 is YYEEEE. DNA of the CDR3: TGTGCCAGCAGCTCAAGGGACTCCCACACAGATACGCAGTATTTT. It specifies CASSSRDSHTDTQYF.

The chain is built from TRBV5-6 and TRBJ1-4; D may be TRBD1 (5 bases). V shed 0 bases and J shed 0 bases, with 9 bases lying between them. Germline values: CDR1 SGHDT, CDR2 YYEEEE. This CDR3 comprises 16 residues. CDR3 region: CASSLEGPSTNEKLFF. In DNA form, the CDR3 reads TGTGCCAGCAGCTTGGAGGGGCCCTCAACTAATGAAAAACTGTTTTTT.

In its sample, this clone was seen once. The CDR3 region is CASSYSRSYTEAFF. CDR3 nucleotide sequence: TGTGCCAGCAGTTACTCACGGTCTTACACTGAAGCTTTCTTT. The chain couples TRBV6-6 to TRBJ1-1; D is unclear. The V gene's germline CDR1 is MNHNY and CDR2 SVGAGI (reference sequence). Trimming shortened V by 0 bases and J by 3 bases, and 8 bases separated the two germline ends. The CDR3 consists of 14 residues.

The chain is built from TRBV9 and TRBJ1-4, with D unresolved. Germline V gives CDR1 SGDLS, CDR2 YYNGEE. The germline V and J ends were trimmed by 1 base and 5 bases, with 9 bases remaining between them. This CDR3 spans 14 amino acids. In DNA form, the CDR3 reads TGTGCCAGCAGCGTAACCTCGACAAATGAAAAACTGTTTTTT. This sequence encodes CASSVTSTNEKLFF.

This clone was detected once. The chain carries TRBV7-8 and TRBJ1-1, with D hard to call. V was pared by 8 bases and J by 1 base, with 11 bases between. The germline gives CDR1 SGHVS, CDR2 FQNEAQ. CDR3 length equals 13 residues. CDR3 sequence reads: CASRSRGNTEAFF. The DNA of the CDR3 is TGTGCCAGCCGTTCGCGAGGGAACACTGAAGCTTTCTTT.

This chain joins TRBV19 and TRBJ2-5, with 12 nucleotides matching TRBD2. The J segment lost 5 bases and the V segment lost 6 bases, leaving 1 base of the junction unmatched. This CDR3 comprises 13 residues. Germline CDR1 reads LNHDA; CDR2 reads SQIVND (reference sequence). In DNA, the CDR3 is TGTGCCAGTAGGACTAGCGGGGGCGAGACCCAGTACTTC. This gives the protein CASRTSGGETQYF.

V and J are TRBV7-9 and TRBJ2-7; 9 nucleotides align to TRBD1. Germline values: CDR1 SEHNR, CDR2 FQNEAQ (reference sequence). Germline trimming cut 1 base from V and 5 bases from J; bases unmatched to any gene: 9. CDR3 length: 16 residues. CDR3 region: CASSLEGGTGLDEQYF. DNA for the CDR3: TGTGCCAGCAGCTTAGAAGGCGGGACAGGGCTCGACGAGCAGTACTTC.

This clone showed up just once. In DNA form, the CDR3 reads TGTGCCAGCAGCAACAGGGGGCGGACTGAAAAACTGTTTTTT. Its translation is CASSNRGRTEKLFF. V gene TRBV7-9 combines with J gene TRBJ1-4; 9 bases map to TRBD1. CDR1 is SEHNR and CDR2 is FQNEAQ in the germline V gene (reference sequence). CDR3 length equals 14 residues. V lost 5 bases to trimming and J lost 7 bases; unmatched junction nucleotides: 5.

The V call is TRBV5-4, the J call TRBJ2-2; 7 bases fit TRBD1. From germline, CDR1 is SGHNT and CDR2 YYREEE (reference sequence). Germline trimming cut 5 bases from V and 0 bases from J; bases unmatched to any gene: 19. This CDR3 is built from 20 residues. CDR3 DNA: TGTGCCAGCAGGAATGGGACAGAGAGGATCCTTTATGCGAACACCGGGGAGCTGTTTTTT. Protein product: CASRNGTERILYANTGELFF. Based on the CDR3 plus reference TRBV5-4 and TRBJ2-2, the full variable domain is ETGVTQSPTHLIKTRGQQVTLRCSSQSGHNTVSWYQQALGQGPQFIFQYYREEENGRGNFPPRFSGLQFPNYSSELNVNALELDDSALYLCASRNGTERILYANTGELFFGEGSRLTVL.

V usage is TRBV29-1 and J usage is TRBJ1-1; D may be TRBD1 (5 bases). V was clipped by 6 bases and J by 4 bases, with 18 bases between them. Germline CDR1 reads SQVTM; CDR2 reads ANQGSEA. The CDR3 spans 14 residues. In DNA form, the CDR3 reads TGCAGCGTACGACCCACAGGCATGCTCACTGAAGCTTTCTTT. Encoded protein: CSVRPTGMLTEAFF.

This chain links TRBV11-2 with TRBJ1-5, with D possibly matching TRBD1 (6 bases). Between the trimmed V and J ends, which lost 0 bases and 1 base, there was a span of 10 bases. In germline, CDR1 is SGHAT, CDR2 FQNNGV. CDR3 length: 16 amino acids. The CDR3 coding sequence is TGTGCCAGCAGCTTAGAAGGGGGGGTAAGCAATCAGCCCCAGCATTTT. It codes for CASSLEGGVSNQPQHF.

The chain combines TRBV7-9 with TRBJ1-1, with no clear D. In germline, CDR1 is SEHNR, CDR2 FQNEAQ (reference sequence). The CDR3 has 11 residues. V lost 1 base and J lost 8, with 5 bases in between. The CDR3 reads CASSLVQEAFF. The CDR3 DNA reads as TGTGCCAGCAGCTTAGTTCAGGAAGCTTTCTTT.

V is TRBV7-9 and J is TRBJ1-2, with D possibly TRBD1 on 5 matching bases. This CDR3 is built from 16 residues. CDR1 is SEHNR and CDR2 is FQNEAQ in the germline V gene (reference sequence). V was cut by 1 base and J by 0 bases, with 12 bases left in between. Written as DNA, the CDR3 is TGTGCCAGCAGCTTAGGAGGTCTACAGGCTAACTATGGCTACACCTTC. This gives the protein CASSLGGLQANYGYTF.

The table lists this clone with a few counts. The chain carries TRBV25-1 and TRBJ2-1; no reliable D call. Trimming removed 1 base at V and 8 bases at J, with 24 bases between. Germline-derived CDR1 and CDR2 are MGHDK and SYGVNS. The CDR3 has 18 residues. CDR3 residues: CASSESLGPWSLTDEQFF. Here the CDR3 DNA reads TGTGCCAGCAGTGAATCATTGGGCCCCTGGTCCCTAACCGATGAGCAGTTCTTC. Full variable domain (rest looked up from reference TRBV25-1 and TRBJ2-1): EADIYQTPRYLVIGTGKKITLECSQTMGHDKMYWYQQDPGMELHLIHYSYGVNSTEKGDLSSESTVSRIRTEHFPLTLESARPSHTSQYLCASSESLGPWSLTDEQFFGPGTRLTVL.